This passage covers 9 T cell receptor beta chains from one sample sequenced in a study of a mutant IDH1 vaccine in newly diagnosed glioma. The protocol was immunoSEQ multiplex PCR, while the TCRdb copy is restricted to in-frame clones and leaves out a portion. The repertoire holds about 130,000 clones, with roughly 75% as singletons. Their antigen targets remain unknown. As to time point: week 11, during vaccination. Vaccination comprised doses that each held 300 ug of mutant IDH1 20-mer peptide, plus topical imiquimod. Sequenced material: PBMCs, taken from a glioma patient whose treatment included an IDH1 peptide vaccine. The receptors were sampled from a man aged 40-49 years with glioma.

This chain uses TRBV4-1 with TRBJ1-3; D is perhaps TRBD1 (5 bases). V shed 1 base and J shed 1 base, with 17 bases lying between them. The CDR3 runs to 18 residues. Germline CDR1 reads MGHRA; CDR2 reads YSYEKL. CDR3 sequence reads: CASSQVDMGLISGNTIYF. The CDR3 DNA sequence: TGCGCCAGCAGCCAAGTGGATATGGGACTGATTTCTGGAAACACCATATATTTT.

V usage is TRBV29-1 and J usage is TRBJ2-3, with TRBD2 identical over 10 bases. V was clipped by 1 base and J by 6 bases; unmatched bases: 7. Germline V gene sequence: CDR1 SQVTM, CDR2 ANQGSEA. There are 15 residues in the CDR3. The CDR3 sequence: CSVEGLAGVRDTQYF. The CDR3 coding sequence is TGCAGCGTTGAAGGTCTAGCGGGAGTCAGGGATACGCAGTATTTT.

Details on this clone: The junction departs from germline at one end; a sequencing error may be responsible. The genes are TRBV7-7 and TRBJ2-2; no firm D call. The CDR3 runs 13 residues. Germline CDR1 SSHAT, CDR2 FNYEAQ (reference sequence). Here the CDR3 reads CASSLDWGGELFF. The CDR3 nucleotides read TGTGCTAGCAGCTTAGATTGGGGCGGGGAGCTGTTTTTT.

The genes are TRBV7-9 and TRBJ2-5; TRBD1 or TRBD2 may be the D gene (5 bases each). V lost 6 bases and J 1 base, leaving 12 bases between the germline ends. There are 14 residues in the CDR3. Germline V CDR1 and CDR2: SEHNR, FQNEAQ (reference sequence). The CDR3 is CASSFLGTQETQYF. As DNA, the CDR3 is TGTGCCAGCAGTTTCTTAGGGACCCAAGAGACCCAGTACTTC.

This rearrangement joins TRBV29-1 to TRBJ2-3; D call uncertain. Germline loops: CDR1 SQVTM, CDR2 ANQGSEA. The CDR3 has 12 amino acids. The V and J ends lost 5 bases and 4 bases respectively, with 10 bases between them. In DNA form, the CDR3 reads TGCAGCGTTAGCAGTAGCTCAGATACGCAGTATTTT. Protein sequence: CSVSSSSDTQYF.

The chain employs TRBV5-8 and TRBJ2-5, with D perhaps being TRBD1 or TRBD2 (6 bases each). V dropped 4 bases and J dropped 5 bases, with 9 bases sitting between them. This CDR3 spans 12 amino acids. Germline V gene lookup returns CDR1 SGHTS and CDR2 YDEGEE. The CDR3 protein is CASSRRGETQYF. The CDR3, as DNA: TGTGCCAGCAGCCGGAGGGGGGAGACCCAGTACTTC.

This rearrangement joins TRBV10-3 to TRBJ2-7; 7 bases are a match to TRBD1. CDR3 length: 16 amino acids. J lost 6 bases, V lost 2 bases, and 13 bases had no gene match. Germline lookup yields CDR1 ENHRY and CDR2 SYGVKD. DNA of the CDR3: TGTGCCATCAGTGAGGCCTACTTCCGGGACAGAAGCGAGCAGTACTTC. Protein product: CAISEAYFRDRSEQYF.

This sequence joins TRBV11-3 and TRBJ1-1, with TRBD1 identical over 7 bases. Germline V gene sequence: CDR1 SGHNT, CDR2 YENEEA. The CDR3 is 13 residues long. With 5 bases clipped from V and 7 bases from J, the junction kept 7 bases outside the gene matches. The CDR3, as DNA: TGTGCCAGCAGCCCGAGGGGGCAGGGTGAAGCTTTCTTT. Its translation: CASSPRGQGEAFF.

This clone has a handful of counts. The V and J genes are TRBV28 and TRBJ2-2; 7 bases are a match to TRBD1. CDR1 and CDR2 from the germline V gene are MDHEN and SYDVKM. There are 15 residues in the CDR3. The V segment lost 4 bases and the J segment 4 bases; nucleotides outside the gene matches: 6. This CDR3 is CASSYWAGGTGELFF. CDR3 DNA: TGTGCCAGCAGTTACTGGGCAGGGGGCACCGGGGAGCTGTTTTTT.